Listed here are 22 T cell receptor beta chains from one sample, sequenced in a study of blood T cell repertoires in COVID-19. TCRdb keeps only in-frame clones here, not all; method: immunoSEQ multiplex PCR. The sample shows 45,000 to 55,000 clones, around 87% of them seen only once. Sequencing used peripheral blood. The receptors stem from a man aged 45-65 years with active COVID-19.

This chain uses TRBV5-6 with TRBJ2-1; no clear D. Germline V gives CDR1 SGHDT, CDR2 YYEEEE. The CDR3 consists of 11 residues. Trimming pared 0 bases from V and 8 bases from J, leaving 3 bases between. The CDR3 nucleotides are TGTGCCAGCAGCTTGGCCGATGAGCAGTTCTTC. This codes for CASSLADEQFF.

This chain joins TRBV13 and TRBJ2-1; D is possibly TRBD2 (6 bases). Germline values: CDR1 PRHDT, CDR2 FYEKMQ (reference sequence). The CDR3 consists of 15 residues. V lost 3 bases and J lost 2, with 11 bases in between. CDR3 bases: TGTGCCAGCAGCTTCGGTAGCGGAACCTACAATGAGCAGTTCTTC. Its protein is CASSFGSGTYNEQFF.

The V call is TRBV5-6, the J call TRBJ2-6; 8 bases align to TRBD1. Germline CDR1 is SGHDT and CDR2 is YYEEEE. After removal of 0 bases from V and 2 bases from J, the junction contained 7 bases not matched to a gene. This CDR3 has 18 amino acids. The CDR3 region is CASSLGQGISPGANVLTF. Here the CDR3 DNA reads TGTGCCAGCAGCTTGGGACAGGGGATCAGTCCTGGGGCCAACGTCCTGACTTTC. Together with reference TRBV5-6 and TRBJ2-6, the CDR3 gives the full variable domain: DAGVTQSPTHLIKTRGQQVTLRCSPKSGHDTVSWYQQALGQGPQFIFQYYEEEERQRGNFPDRFSGHQFPNYSSELNVNALLLGDSALYLCASSLGQGISPGANVLTFGAGSRLTVL.

The chain has TRBV10-1 and TRBJ1-1, with D maybe TRBD1 (5 bases). The CDR3 loop spans 16 amino acids. V was cut by 2 bases and J by 0 bases, with 13 bases left in between. The germline V gene encodes CDR1 WNHNN and CDR2 SYGVQD (reference sequence). The CDR3 nucleotides read TGCGCCAGCAGTGAGCAGGGCCCTCCCTTGAACACTGAAGCTTTCTTT. It encodes CASSEQGPPLNTEAFF.

The V call is TRBV3-1 (or the pseudogene TRBV3-2), the J call TRBJ2-7; D call uncertain. The CDR3 has 13 residues. Trimming pared 3 bases from V and 2 bases from J, leaving 8 bases between. Germline V gene lookup returns CDR1 LGHDT and CDR2 YNNKEL (reference sequence). The CDR3 spells CASSQAGTYEQYF. The CDR3 DNA sequence: TGTGCCAGCAGCCAGGCAGGTACCTACGAGCAGTACTTC.

J is TRBJ2-7 and V is TRBV19, with 10 bases lining up with TRBD1. CDR3 length equals 14 residues. Trimming removed 10 bases from V and 3 bases from J; junction bases left unmatched: 9. Per the germline V gene, CDR1 is LNHDA and CDR2 is SQIVND (reference sequence). The CDR3 here is CATTPGQGFYEQYF. The CDR3 DNA reads TGTGCCACCACCCCGGGACAGGGGTTCTACGAGCAGTACTTC.

The V gene is TRBV2, the J gene TRBJ2-5; TRBD1 aligns across 7 bases. The CDR3 is made up of 15 amino acids. Germline CDR1 reads SNHLY; CDR2 reads FYNNEI. The trim removed 2 bases at V and 2 bases at J, leaving 5 bases unmatched. CDR3: CASSESVQGQETQYF. CDR3 sequence (DNA): TGTGCCAGCAGTGAATCAGTACAGGGGCAAGAGACCCAGTACTTC.

This clone occurred once. The chain links TRBV25-1 to TRBJ1-1; 7 bases are shared with TRBD1. The CDR3 consists of 15 residues. V was clipped by 3 bases and J by 5 bases; unmatched bases: 9. From germline, CDR1 is MGHDK and CDR2 SYGVNS. The CDR3 nucleotides read TGTGCCAGCAGTGATATGAGGGGGCGAGGGACTGAAGCTTTCTTT. Protein product: CASSDMRGRGTEAFF.

This clone was observed a handful of times. The chain recombines TRBV19 with TRBJ2-1; TRBD1 might be the D (5 bases). The germline V gene encodes CDR1 LNHDA and CDR2 SQIVND (reference sequence). The CDR3 runs 13 residues. Trimming shortened V by 7 bases and J by 8 bases, and 15 bases separated the two germline ends. CDR3 in DNA: TGTGCCAGTACATCGACCCAGGGCTATGAGCAGTTCTTC. Amino acids: CASTSTQGYEQFF.

The chain has TRBV3-1 (or the pseudogene TRBV3-2) and TRBJ1-1; D is undetermined. Trimming cost V 2 bases and J 5 bases, with 6 bases left between them. The CDR3 has 12 residues. The germline V gene has CDR1 LGHDT and CDR2 YNNKEL (reference sequence). CDR3 nucleotides: TGTGCCAGCAGCCAATTCCCTACTGAAGCTTTCTTT. Its translation: CASSQFPTEAFF.

This rearrangement joins TRBV18 to TRBJ2-7, with D perhaps matching TRBD2 (5 bases). CDR1 is KGHSH and CDR2 is LQKENI in the germline V gene. V dropped 6 bases and J dropped 6 bases, with 21 bases sitting between them. The CDR3 covers 15 residues. CDR3 bases: TGTGCCAGCTCGGGCTCACCAAAGGCGGGCGGCGAGCAGTACTTC. This gives the protein CASSGSPKAGGEQYF.

The rearrangement links TRBV6-5 to TRBJ1-1, with D possibly matching TRBD1 (5 bases). This CDR3 comprises 11 residues. Germline loops: CDR1 MNHEY, CDR2 SVGAGI. Trimming stripped 2 bases from V and 8 bases from J, with 6 bases between. Here the CDR3 DNA reads TGTGCCAGCAGTTACGGGGCAGAAGCTTTCTTT. Translating it yields CASSYGAEAFF.

The chain joins TRBV2 to TRBJ2-7, with 7 bases aligning to TRBD1. This CDR3 has 14 amino acids. Trimming at V came to 8 bases and at J to 1 base, leaving 8 bases not matched to a gene. The germline V gene encodes CDR1 SNHLY and CDR2 FYNNEI. As DNA, the CDR3 is TGTGCCAGCTTCTGGGGACAGTCGTCCTACGAGCAGTACTTC. Its protein is CASFWGQSSYEQYF.

CDR3 DNA sequence: TGTGCCAGCAGCGTATCCCTACGGGACAGGGAAAGCACAGATACGCAGTATTTT. Residues: CASSVSLRDRESTDTQYF. The gene calls are TRBV9 and TRBJ2-3; 9 nucleotides agree with TRBD1. V lost 1 base, J lost 0 bases, and 9 bases stayed unmatched. Germline CDR1 reads SGDLS; CDR2 reads YYNGEE. The CDR3 contains 18 residues.

Here the CDR3 DNA reads TGTGCCAGCAGTCCCAACTTTGGGACAGGGTCCTTTGCGCAGTACTTC. Translated, it gives CASSPNFGTGSFAQYF. The chain joins TRBV4-2 to TRBJ2-7; TRBD1 matches at 9 bases. Germline CDR1 and CDR2: LGHNA and YNFKEQ. The length of the CDR3 is 16 residues. V trimming: 6 bases; J trimming: 9 bases; junction bases outside the gene matches: 18.

The chain is built from TRBV18 and TRBJ1-2; TRBD1 matches 10 bases. This CDR3 comprises 14 residues. Germline loops: CDR1 KGHSH, CDR2 LQKENI. Germline trimming cut 1 base from V and 9 bases from J; bases unmatched to any gene: 5. CDR3 in amino acids: CASSPLGTGERYTF. In nucleotides, the CDR3 is TGTGCCAGCTCACCACTCGGGACAGGGGAGCGCTACACCTTC.

The rearrangement links TRBV3-1 (or the pseudogene TRBV3-2) to TRBJ2-1; TRBD2 agrees at 13 bases. The germline CDR1 and CDR2 sequences are LGHDT and YNNKEL (reference sequence). The ends lost 5 bases at V and 8 bases at J; junction bases unmatched: 9. CDR3 length equals 16 residues. The chain's CDR3 is CASSFRTSGSRDEQFF. The CDR3 nucleotides are TGTGCCAGCAGCTTCCGGACTAGCGGGAGCAGGGATGAGCAGTTCTTC.

The V and J genes are TRBV28 and TRBJ1-3; 11 nucleotides line up with TRBD1. The CDR3 covers 17 residues. The germline CDR1 and CDR2 sequences are MDHEN and SYDVKM. Unmatched junction bases numbered 7, after V lost 5 bases and J lost 1 base. The CDR3 nucleotides read TGTGCCAGCAGTCCATCCGGGACAGGGGGTTCTGGAAACACCATATATTTT. Protein: CASSPSGTGGSGNTIYF.

V is TRBV2 and J is TRBJ2-7; the match to TRBD2 covers 8 bases. CDR3 size: 15 residues. Germline lookup yields CDR1 SNHLY and CDR2 FYNNEI. Losses at the gene ends were 7 bases for V and 3 bases for J; bases not matched to a gene: 11. Here the CDR3 reads CASTQDPGGGYEQYF. CDR3 coding DNA: TGTGCCAGCACCCAGGACCCGGGGGGGGGCTACGAGCAGTACTTC.

The chain has TRBV5-1 and TRBJ2-3; D call uncertain. Germline assignment: CDR1 SGHRS and CDR2 YFSETQ. CDR3 size: 14 residues. V lost 0 bases and J lost 2, with 7 bases in between. This chain's CDR3 is CASSLVPSTDTQYF. DNA of the CDR3: TGCGCCAGCAGCTTGGTTCCCTCCACAGATACGCAGTATTTT.

This clone was seen a handful of times. V usage is TRBV20-1 and J usage is TRBJ2-7, with D uncertain. Per the germline V gene, CDR1 is DFQATT and CDR2 is SNEGSKA (reference sequence). V lost 3 bases, J lost 3 bases, and 6 bases lay in between. The CDR3 sequence is 11 residues long. The CDR3, as DNA: TGCAGTGCTAGCTACAGCTACGAGCAGTACTTC. It codes for CSASYSYEQYF.

The chain has TRBV7-2 and TRBJ1-6; no firm D call. CDR1 is SGHTA, CDR2 FQGNSA, per germline. The CDR3 runs to 17 residues. The ends were cut back, 1 base at V and 0 bases at J, with 10 bases in the middle. The CDR3 DNA is TGTGCCAGCAGCTTAGATCGGGTACTCTCCTATAATTCACCCCTCCACTTT. It translates to CASSLDRVLSYNSPLHF. Full variable domain (rest looked up from reference TRBV7-2 and TRBJ1-6): GAGVSQSPSNKVTEKGKDVELRCDPISGHTALYWYRQSLGQGLEFLIYFQGNSAPDKSGLPSDRFSAERTGGSVSTLTIQRTQQEDSAVYLCASSLDRVLSYNSPLHFGNGTRLTVT.